This T cell receptor (beta chain) comes out of a study of blood T cell repertoires in COVID-19. Method: immunoSEQ multiplex PCR; TCRdb's copy keeps in-frame clones and lacks some. The repertoire holds about 110,000 clones, with roughly 85% as singletons. The germline V and J ends were trimmed by 0 bases and 0 bases, with 17 bases remaining between them. The CDR3 consists of 19 residues. Germline CDR1 is LGHNA and CDR2 is YSLEER. The specimen sequenced was peripheral blood. V is TRBV4-3 and J is TRBJ1-4; possible D gene TRBD1, 6 bases. This receptor was obtained from a man aged 40-55 years with acute or convalescent COVID-19. The CDR3 protein is CASSQDLAGAGSTNEKLFF. CDR3 in DNA: TGCGCCAGCAGCCAAGATCTGGCGGGGGCCGGTTCAACTAATGAAAAACTGTTTTTT.